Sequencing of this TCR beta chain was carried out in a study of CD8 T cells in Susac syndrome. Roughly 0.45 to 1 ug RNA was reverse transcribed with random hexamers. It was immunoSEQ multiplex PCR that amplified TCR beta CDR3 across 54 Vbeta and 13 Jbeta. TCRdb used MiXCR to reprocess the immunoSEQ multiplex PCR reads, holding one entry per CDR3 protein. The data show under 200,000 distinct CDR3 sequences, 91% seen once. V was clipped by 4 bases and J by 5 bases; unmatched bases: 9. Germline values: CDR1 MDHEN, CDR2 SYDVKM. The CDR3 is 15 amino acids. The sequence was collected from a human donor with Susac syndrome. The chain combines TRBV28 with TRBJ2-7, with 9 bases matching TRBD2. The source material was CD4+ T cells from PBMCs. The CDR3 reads CASSSFGTSFNEQYF. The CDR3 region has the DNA TGTGCCAGCAGTTCTTTTGGGACTAGCTTCAACGAGCAGTACTTC.